These T cell receptor beta chains were read from a single sample in a study of T cells in localized non-small cell lung cancer. The protocol was immunoSEQ multiplex PCR, while the TCRdb copy is restricted to in-frame clones and leaves out a portion. The sample carries approximately 40,000 clones, around 88% recorded once. Sequences were derived from peripheral blood, sampled before any cancer treatment. All receptors come from a man aged 40 to 75 with stage I lung adenocarcinoma. The CDR3 runs from the conserved cysteine through the conserved F or W. A D gene is named only where the DNA matches it firmly. Only part of the rows carry a size: once, few, many, or a class if the clone is expanded.

j_gene: TRBJ2-1; d_gene: TRBD1; v_gene: TRBV5-1; abundance: NA; CDR3aa: CASRRQGYSNEQFF; CDR3nt: TGCGCCAGCAGACGACAGGGGTATAGCAATGAGCAGTTCTTC
j_gene: TRBJ1-2; d_gene: NA; v_gene: TRBV6-5; abundance: NA; CDR3aa: CASSRDWANYGYTF; CDR3nt: TGTGCCAGCAGCCGGGACTGGGCTAACTATGGCTACACCTTC
j_gene: TRBJ1-3; d_gene: NA; v_gene: TRBV27; abundance: few; CDR3aa: CASSLSGGASGNTIYF; CDR3nt: TGTGCCAGCAGTTTATCTGGGGGCGCCTCGGGAAACACCATATATTTT
j_gene: TRBJ2-3; d_gene: NA; v_gene: TRBV4-3; abundance: NA; CDR3aa: CASSQELQSTDTQYF; CDR3nt: TGCGCCAGCAGCCAAGAACTACAGAGCACAGATACGCAGTATTTT
j_gene: TRBJ2-7; d_gene: NA; v_gene: TRBV4-1; abundance: NA; CDR3aa: CASSQEPRTGQYF; CDR3nt: TGCGCCAGCAGCCAAGAGCCCCGGACGGGGCAGTACTTC
j_gene: TRBJ1-4; d_gene: TRBD1; v_gene: TRBV5-1; abundance: NA; CDR3aa: CASSLRQGGEKLFF; CDR3nt: TGCGCCAGCAGCCTAAGACAGGGGGGTGAAAAACTGTTTTTT
j_gene: TRBJ2-5; d_gene: TRBD1; v_gene: TRBV5-1; abundance: NA; CDR3aa: CASRPGQGQETQYF; CDR3nt: TGCGCCAGCAGGCCGGGACAGGGCCAAGAGACCCAGTACTTC
j_gene: TRBJ2-3; d_gene: TRBD2; v_gene: TRBV2; abundance: NA; CDR3aa: CASSEGGRGATDTQYF; CDR3nt: TGTGCCAGCAGTGAGGGCGGGAGGGGGGCCACAGATACGCAGTATTTT
j_gene: TRBJ2-7; d_gene: NA; v_gene: TRBV9; abundance: NA; CDR3aa: CASSVGDGYTYEQYF; CDR3nt: TGTGCCAGCAGCGTAGGGGACGGATATACCTACGAGCAGTACTTC
j_gene: TRBJ2-7; d_gene: TRBD2; v_gene: TRBV5-4; abundance: NA; CDR3aa: CASSPPEREGLDEQYF; CDR3nt: TGTGCCAGCAGCCCGCCGGAGCGGGAGGGCCTGGACGAGCAGTACTTC
j_gene: TRBJ1-1; d_gene: TRBD1; v_gene: TRBV7-2; abundance: NA; CDR3aa: CASSLLTRGLTEAFF; CDR3nt: TGTGCCAGCAGCTTACTTACCAGGGGGCTCACTGAAGCTTTCTTT
j_gene: TRBJ2-1; d_gene: NA; v_gene: TRBV7-3; abundance: NA; CDR3aa: CASSSLGSYNEQFF; CDR3nt: TGTGCCAGCAGCTCCCTAGGCTCCTACAATGAGCAGTTCTTC
j_gene: TRBJ2-7; d_gene: NA; v_gene: TRBV6-1; abundance: NA; CDR3aa: CASSEFSIDEQYF; CDR3nt: TGTGCCAGCAGTGAATTTAGTATCGACGAGCAGTACTTC
j_gene: TRBJ1-4; d_gene: NA; v_gene: TRBV5-4; abundance: once; CDR3aa: CASSFLGDNEKLFF; CDR3nt: TGTGCCAGCAGCTTTCTAGGGGATAATGAAAAACTGTTTTTT
j_gene: TRBJ1-2; d_gene: NA; v_gene: TRBV7-9; abundance: NA; CDR3aa: CASRFTGKANYGYTF; CDR3nt: TGTGCCAGCAGGTTTACAGGGAAGGCTAACTATGGCTACACCTTC
j_gene: TRBJ2-3; d_gene: TRBD1; v_gene: TRBV6-4; abundance: NA; CDR3aa: CASSDGTGPTDTQYF; CDR3nt: TGTGCCAGCAGTGACGGGACAGGGCCCACAGATACGCAGTATTTT
j_gene: TRBJ2-4; d_gene: NA; v_gene: TRBV5-5; abundance: NA; CDR3aa: CASSFGVSKNIQYF; CDR3nt: TGTGCCAGCAGCTTTGGGGTTTCCAAAAACATTCAGTACTTC
j_gene: TRBJ1-4; d_gene: NA; v_gene: TRBV27; abundance: NA; CDR3aa: CASSFGAREKLFF; CDR3nt: TGTGCCAGCAGTTTCGGCGCCCGTGAAAAACTGTTTTTT
j_gene: TRBJ1-5; d_gene: NA; v_gene: TRBV18; abundance: NA; CDR3aa: CASTDSVGQPQHF; CDR3nt: TGTGCCAGCACAGACAGTGTGGGTCAGCCCCAGCATTTT
j_gene: TRBJ2-5; d_gene: NA; v_gene: TRBV2; abundance: NA; CDR3aa: CASSDLDGQETQYF; CDR3nt: TGTGCCAGCAGTGACCTAGACGGTCAAGAGACCCAGTACTTC
j_gene: TRBJ1-2; d_gene: NA; v_gene: TRBV7-2; abundance: NA; CDR3aa: CASSLSSGGGYGYTF; CDR3nt: TGTGCCAGCAGCTTATCTAGCGGGGGCGGCTATGGCTACACCTTC
j_gene: TRBJ2-7; d_gene: NA; v_gene: TRBV4-3; abundance: NA; CDR3aa: CASSQDWTETLYEQYF; CDR3nt: TGCGCCAGCAGCCAAGATTGGACAGAAACTCTCTACGAGCAGTACTTC
j_gene: TRBJ2-1; d_gene: TRBD2; v_gene: TRBV7-9; abundance: NA; CDR3aa: CASSLGSGISYNEQFF; CDR3nt: TGTGCCAGCAGCTTAGGTAGCGGGATCTCCTACAATGAGCAGTTCTTC
j_gene: TRBJ2-2; d_gene: NA; v_gene: TRBV5-1; abundance: NA; CDR3aa: CASSLQNTGELFF; CDR3nt: TGCGCCAGCAGCTTGCAGAACACCGGGGAGCTGTTTTTT
j_gene: TRBJ1-3; d_gene: TRBD1; v_gene: TRBV9; abundance: NA; CDR3aa: CASSGGQAGNTIYF; CDR3nt: TGTGCCAGCAGCGGCGGACAGGCTGGAAACACCATATATTTT
j_gene: TRBJ2-7; d_gene: NA; v_gene: TRBV27; abundance: NA; CDR3aa: CASSLSWGIYEQYF; CDR3nt: TGTGCCAGCAGTTTATCTTGGGGGATCTACGAGCAGTACTTC
j_gene: TRBJ2-3; d_gene: TRBD2; v_gene: TRBV19; abundance: NA; CDR3aa: CASSPRRLAGGVADTQYF; CDR3nt: TGTGCCAGTAGTCCGCGAAGACTAGCGGGAGGTGTTGCAGATACGCAGTATTTT
j_gene: TRBJ1-2; d_gene: TRBD1; v_gene: TRBV4-3; abundance: NA; CDR3aa: CASSLGQGRFYGYTF; CDR3nt: TGCGCCAGCAGTTTGGGACAGGGGAGGTTCTATGGCTACACCTTC
j_gene: TRBJ2-5; d_gene: NA; v_gene: TRBV5-1; abundance: NA; CDR3aa: CASSPGAEETQYF; CDR3nt: TGCGCCAGCAGTCCCGGGGCGGAAGAGACCCAGTACTTC
j_gene: TRBJ2-1; d_gene: TRBD1; v_gene: TRBV18; abundance: NA; CDR3aa: CASSPPVDRGRNEQFF; CDR3nt: TGTGCCAGCTCACCACCGGTGGACAGGGGGCGAAATGAGCAGTTCTTC
j_gene: TRBJ1-2; d_gene: NA; v_gene: TRBV6-1; abundance: NA; CDR3aa: CASSESVSHTLGGYTF; CDR3nt: TGTGCCAGCAGTGAATCAGTTTCCCACACTCTTGGTGGCTACACCTTC
j_gene: TRBJ1-3; d_gene: NA; v_gene: TRBV4-3; abundance: NA; CDR3aa: CASSQDVGAIGNTIYF; CDR3nt: TGCGCCAGCAGCCAAGATGTGGGGGCGATTGGAAACACCATATATTTT
j_gene: TRBJ1-1; d_gene: TRBD1; v_gene: TRBV5-4; abundance: NA; CDR3aa: CASSLGDRAPGAFF; CDR3nt: TGTGCCAGCAGCTTGGGGGACAGGGCCCCCGGAGCTTTCTTT
j_gene: TRBJ2-1; d_gene: NA; v_gene: TRBV29-1; abundance: NA; CDR3aa: CSVLKPQVSEQFF; CDR3nt: TGCAGCGTTCTAAAACCACAAGTTTCTGAGCAGTTCTTC
j_gene: TRBJ2-7; d_gene: NA; v_gene: TRBV11-2; abundance: NA; CDR3aa: CASSVVIFGPGAYEQYF; CDR3nt: TGTGCCAGCAGCGTAGTTATCTTTGGGCCAGGGGCCTACGAGCAGTACTTC
j_gene: TRBJ2-1; d_gene: NA; v_gene: TRBV6-1; abundance: few; CDR3aa: CASTYTYNEQFF; CDR3nt: TGTGCCAGCACCTATACTTACAATGAGCAGTTCTTC
j_gene: TRBJ1-4; d_gene: NA; v_gene: TRBV28; abundance: NA; CDR3aa: CASSLQGSGEVYEKLFF; CDR3nt: TGTGCCAGCAGTCTCCAGGGATCAGGGGAGGTTTACGAAAAACTGTTTTTT
j_gene: TRBJ1-3; d_gene: NA; v_gene: TRBV19; abundance: NA; CDR3aa: CASNREAGNTIYF; CDR3nt: TGTGCCAGCAACAGGGAAGCTGGAAACACCATATATTTT
j_gene: TRBJ2-5; d_gene: TRBD2; v_gene: TRBV5-1; abundance: NA; CDR3aa: CASSSGHGTSAQETQYF; CDR3nt: TGCGCCAGCAGCTCGGGTCATGGGACTAGCGCCCAAGAGACCCAGTACTTC
j_gene: TRBJ1-2; d_gene: NA; v_gene: TRBV28; abundance: few; CDR3aa: CASSFPGSSAVANYGYTF; CDR3nt: TGTGCCAGCAGTTTCCCCGGGAGCTCGGCAGTAGCTAACTATGGCTACACCTTC
j_gene: TRBJ2-3; d_gene: NA; v_gene: TRBV18; abundance: NA; CDR3aa: CASSPRTDTQYF; CDR3nt: TGTGCCAGCTCACCCCGCACAGATACGCAGTATTTT
j_gene: TRBJ1-5; d_gene: NA; v_gene: TRBV4-1; abundance: NA; CDR3aa: CASSQALGLGNQPQHF; CDR3nt: TGCGCCAGCAGCCAAGCCCTTGGTCTAGGCAATCAGCCCCAGCATTTT
j_gene: TRBJ2-1; d_gene: NA; v_gene: TRBV7-8; abundance: NA; CDR3aa: CASSPLWGGTNNEQFF; CDR3nt: TGTGCCAGCAGCCCCCTTTGGGGCGGGACAAACAATGAGCAGTTCTTC
j_gene: TRBJ2-1; d_gene: TRBD2; v_gene: TRBV12-5; abundance: NA; CDR3aa: CASGLDSGRSTLTEQFF; CDR3nt: TGTGCTAGTGGTTTGGACAGCGGGAGGTCTACCCTCACTGAGCAGTTCTTC
j_gene: TRBJ1-1; d_gene: NA; v_gene: TRBV6-5; abundance: NA; CDR3aa: CASSSTGTEAFF; CDR3nt: TGTGCCAGCAGTTCGACAGGTACTGAAGCTTTCTTT
j_gene: TRBJ1-2; d_gene: TRBD1; v_gene: TRBV29-1; abundance: NA; CDR3aa: CSVDATGTGHLYGYTF; CDR3nt: TGCAGCGTTGATGCCACCGGGACAGGGCATCTCTATGGCTACACCTTC
j_gene: TRBJ2-7; d_gene: TRBD1; v_gene: TRBV29-1; abundance: NA; CDR3aa: CSAIHRDRGHSYEQYF; CDR3nt: TGCAGCGCGATACACCGGGACAGGGGGCACTCCTACGAGCAGTACTTC
j_gene: TRBJ2-1; d_gene: NA; v_gene: TRBV7-2; abundance: NA; CDR3aa: CASSVPKGNEQFF; CDR3nt: TGTGCCAGCAGCGTACCAAAGGGCAATGAGCAGTTCTTC
j_gene: TRBJ1-1; d_gene: NA; v_gene: TRBV7-6; abundance: NA; CDR3aa: CASSLAQSAEAFF; CDR3nt: TGTGCCAGCAGCTTAGCCCAGAGCGCTGAAGCTTTCTTT
j_gene: TRBJ2-1; d_gene: NA; v_gene: TRBV19; abundance: NA; CDR3aa: CASSRWFGNEQFF; CDR3nt: TGTGCCAGTAGTCGGTGGTTTGGCAATGAGCAGTTCTTC
j_gene: TRBJ1-5; d_gene: TRBD1; v_gene: TRBV4-3; abundance: NA; CDR3aa: CASSQVHRDRNNQPQHF; CDR3nt: TGCGCCAGCAGCCAAGTCCACCGGGACAGGAACAATCAGCCCCAGCATTTT
j_gene: TRBJ2-7; d_gene: NA; v_gene: TRBV21-1; abundance: NA; CDR3aa: CASSRPDSSYEQYF; CDR3nt: TGTGCCAGCAGCAGACCGGACAGTTCCTACGAGCAGTACTTC
j_gene: TRBJ2-3; d_gene: NA; v_gene: TRBV9; abundance: few; CDR3aa: CASSLRSDTQYF; CDR3nt: TGTGCCAGCAGCCTCCGGTCAGATACGCAGTATTTT
j_gene: TRBJ2-7; d_gene: NA; v_gene: TRBV4-3; abundance: NA; CDR3aa: CASSQDRSARYEQYF; CDR3nt: TGCGCCAGCAGCCAAGATCGGTCCGCCCGGTACGAGCAGTACTTC